This TCR beta chain was captured in a study of blood T cell repertoires in COVID-19. Background on the study: The United States, Italy and Spain supplied acute and convalescent COVID-19 samples. Sources were T cells, B-cell-depleted T cells, or PBMCs; the material itself was cDNA or gDNA.

Authors' data handling: Reference gene primer amplification gave estimated nucleated cell counts. Sequencing was performed with immunoSEQ multiplex PCR; in TCRdb, only in-frame clones are kept and a portion is missing. V and J calls and clone size come straight from that table; D and trimming were deduced from the DNA. The sample contains roughly 100,000 clones, over 70% of which appear only once. J was trimmed by 5 bases and V by 1 base; bases with no gene match: 3. The CDR3 is 15 amino acids. Germline CDR1 reads SNHLY; CDR2 reads FYNNEI. The clonotype originates from an elderly woman with acute or convalescent COVID-19. This chain joins TRBV2 and TRBJ2-7; 12 bases are shared with TRBD2. Sequenced sample: peripheral blood. Written as DNA, the CDR3 is TGTGCCAGCAGTGAAGGACTAGCGGGAGTTGACGAGCAGTACTTC. It encodes CASSEGLAGVDEQYF.